These 10 T cell receptor beta chains were sequenced from one sample in a study of Graves' ophthalmopathy and Graves' hyperthyroidism. TCR beta CDR3 amplification used RNA transcripts. RT-PCR with HTBI primers came first, then second-round multiplex PCR. TCRdb re-analysed the multiplex PCR reads in MiXCR, keeping a single row per CDR3 protein. Of more than 550,000 distinct CDR3 sequences listed, about two fifths are singletons. The sequencing input was peripheral blood. These TCRs come from an adult man with Graves' ophthalmopathy.

Note on this clonotype: With a much larger clone just one base away, this may be a read error. The chain links TRBV7-3 to TRBJ1-4; no clear D gene. This CDR3 spans 17 amino acids. CDR1 and CDR2 (germline): SGHTA, FQGTGA. The CDR3 loop is CASSLIGRKSRNEKLLF. In DNA, the CDR3 is TGTGCCAGCAGCTTAATCGGGCGGAAAAGCAGAAATGAAAAACTGCTTTTT.

This clonotype was found many times. V gene TRBV5-1 combines with J gene TRBJ1-1; D remains ambiguous. Germline assignment: CDR1 SGHRS and CDR2 YFSETQ. Deletions cut 0 bases from V and 1 base from J, with 7 bases between. The CDR3 loop spans 14 amino acids. This CDR3 reads CASSLARKNTEAFF. Written as DNA, the CDR3 is TGCGCCAGCAGCTTGGCCAGAAAGAACACTGAAGCTTTCTTT.

The chain combines TRBV7-6 with TRBJ2-5; the match to TRBD2 covers 9 bases. The V and J ends lost 5 bases and 5 bases, in that order; junction bases with no gene match: 9. The germline gives CDR1 SGHVS, CDR2 FNYEAQ. The CDR3 is 15 residues long. Here the CDR3 DNA reads TGTGCCAGCAGCGACCGGGGGACTAGCCGGGAGACCCAGTACTTC. Translation: CASSDRGTSRETQYF. Using reference TRBV7-6 and TRBJ2-5 for the parts outside the CDR3, the full variable domain is GAGVSQSPRYKVTKRGQDVALRCDPISGHVSLYWYRQALGQGPEFLTYFNYEAQQDKSGLPNDRFSAERPEGSISTLTIQRTEQRDSAMYRCASSDRGTSRETQYFGPGTRLLVL.

This clonotype has only a few counts. V and J are TRBV12-3 or TRBV12-4 and TRBJ2-2, with 7 nucleotides matching TRBD1. J lost 7 bases, V lost 8 bases, and 10 bases had no gene match. This CDR3 comprises 14 residues. This CDR3 reads CASQKRQGFGELFF. CDR3 sequence (DNA): TGTGCCAGCCAGAAAAGACAGGGATTCGGGGAGCTGTTTTTT.

The rearrangement joins TRBV4-1 to TRBJ2-2, with 7 nucleotides matching TRBD1. CDR3 size: 14 residues. Germline V CDR1 and CDR2: MGHRA, YSYEKL. Trimming at V came to 7 bases and at J to 5 bases, leaving 7 bases not matched to a gene. Written as DNA, the CDR3 is TGCGCCAGCACCAAGACAGGGTTTACCGGGGAGCTGTTTTTT. This codes for CASTKTGFTGELFF.

This clonotype was counted only a few times. The chain carries TRBV5-8 and TRBJ1-1; possible D gene TRBD1, 6 bases. This CDR3 has 15 amino acids. CDR1 and CDR2 (germline): SGHTS, YDEGEE. The V and J ends lost 0 bases and 0 bases respectively, with 9 bases between them. CDR3 sequence reads: CASSLGGTLNTEAFF. DNA for the CDR3: TGTGCCAGCAGCTTGGGGGGGACACTGAACACTGAAGCTTTCTTT.

V and J are TRBV4-3 and TRBJ2-7; D not resolved. The CDR3 is 14 residues long. Germline V gene data show CDR1 as LGHNA and CDR2 as YSLEER. V was clipped by 2 bases and J by 0 bases, with 8 bases between them. The chain's CDR3 is CASSQFRISYEQYF. DNA for the CDR3: TGCGCCAGCAGCCAATTTAGGATCTCCTACGAGCAGTACTTC.

This clonotype showed up just a few times. The V gene is TRBV11-1, the J gene TRBJ1-1; 10 bases agree with TRBD1. CDR3 length equals 13 residues. Germline V lookup: CDR1 SGHAT, CDR2 FQDESV (reference sequence). The V gene end was trimmed by 5 bases and the J gene end by 6 bases; junction bases not matched to a gene: 3. The CDR3 nucleotides read TGTGCCAGCAGCGTAGGGACAGGGGCTGAAGCTTTCTTT. Translation: CASSVGTGAEAFF.

This clonotype was counted once. The chain combines TRBV14 with TRBJ1-1; 7 bases align to TRBD1. Per germline, CDR1 SGHDN and CDR2 FVKESK. The ends lost 0 bases at V and 10 bases at J; junction bases unmatched: 11. The CDR3 spans 15 residues. For the CDR3, the DNA is TGTGCCAGCAGCCAAGATAGGGGGCCTGGTTTCTTAGCTTTCTTT. As protein: CASSQDRGPGFLAFF.

This clonotype was detected ten times or more. J is TRBJ1-2 and V is TRBV6-5; 7 bases match TRBD1. V gave up 6 bases and J gave up 4 bases; unmatched junction bases: 5. The CDR3 contains 13 residues. The germline V gene has CDR1 MNHEY and CDR2 SVGAGI. The CDR3 here is CASRPGQTYGYTF. The CDR3 nucleotides read TGTGCCAGCAGGCCGGGACAGACCTATGGCTACACCTTC.